The rows below give T cell receptor beta chains drawn from one sample of a study of CD8 T cells in Susac syndrome. TCRdb re-derived calls from the immunoSEQ multiplex PCR reads in MiXCR, one entry per CDR3 protein. The sample records about 250,000 distinct CDR3 sequences, around 93% being singletons. Sequenced input: CD4+ T cells from PBMCs. Source of these receptors: a human donor with multiple sclerosis. The CDR3 runs from the conserved cysteine through the conserved F or W. The D gene is left open where the match is weak. Expanded clones get a size class; other rows say once, few or many, or leave the size out.

.	16	TRBV4-1	TRBJ2-3	.	TGCGCCAGCAGCCAAGATCGGGTTGGGACCACAGATACGCAGTATTTT	CASSQDRVGTTDTQYF
.	14	TRBV5-1	TRBJ2-1	TRBD1	TGCGCCAGCAGCTTGGCCAGGGGGCGAGATGAGCAGTTCTTC	CASSLARGRDEQFF
.	15	TRBV27	TRBJ1-2	TRBD1	TGTGCCAGCAGTTTATATGGGGACAGCGACTATGGCTACACCTTC	CASSLYGDSDYGYTF
.	12	TRBV2	TRBJ1-2	TRBD1	TGTGCCAGCAAGGGGACAGCCTATGGCTACACCTTC	CASKGTAYGYTF
.	16	TRBV29-1	TRBJ2-3	.	TGCAGCCCGAGCGGGGTACAGGGGAGGGGGGCAGATACGCAGTATTTT	CSPSGVQGRGADTQYF
.	18	TRBV5-1	TRBJ2-2	TRBD2	TGCGCCAGCAGCTTATTCGGGACTAGCGGGAGTCGGACCGGGGAGCTGTTTTTT	CASSLFGTSGSRTGELFF
few	13	TRBV20-1	TRBJ1-6	TRBD1	TGCAGTGCTAGGGGACAGGGCGGTTCACCCCTCCACTTT	CSARGQGGSPLHF
.	13	TRBV20-1	TRBJ2-3	.	TGCAGTGCTACCCTAGCAGTAGGGGATACGCAGTATTTT	CSATLAVGDTQYF
.	18	TRBV4-1	TRBJ2-5	TRBD2	TGCGCCAGCAGCCAACTCGGAGTTAGCGGGAGGGTCGGGAGGACCCAGTACTTC	CASSQLGVSGRVGRTQYF
.	12	TRBV12-3/TRBV12-4	TRBJ1-1	.	TGTGCCAGCAGTTTGGGTCCCGCTGGGGCTTTCTTT	CASSLGPAGAFF
.	13	TRBV7-9	TRBJ2-3	.	TGTGCCAGCAGCCACCCGACTACAGATACGCAGTATTTT	CASSHPTTDTQYF
.	20	TRBV29-1	TRBJ2-3	TRBD2	TGCAGCGTTGAAGCTCCGGGAGCGGGGGGGCCCTCCCCTAGCACAGATACGCAGTATTTT	CSVEAPGAGGPSPSTDTQYF
.	17	TRBV7-2	TRBJ2-4	TRBD2	TGTGCCAGCAGCTGGCCACTAGCGGGGCTAGCCAAAAACATTCAGTACTTC	CASSWPLAGLAKNIQYF
.	16	TRBV24-1	TRBJ2-1	.	TGTGCCACCAGTGATGACAGCGGCGCCCGCGCGAGGGAGCAGTTCTTC	CATSDDSGARAREQFF
.	14	TRBV19	TRBJ1-1	.	TGTGCCAGTAGTAGCCGGGACAAGAACACTGAAGCTTTCTTT	CASSSRDKNTEAFF
.	14	TRBV5-4	TRBJ2-3	.	TGTGCCAGCAGCTTGATAGGGATCACAGATACGCAGTATTTT	CASSLIGITDTQYF
.	13	TRBV30	TRBJ2-1	TRBD2	TGTGCCTGGAGTGTACTAGCGGGAAGTGAGCAGTTCTTC	CAWSVLAGSEQFF
.	13	TRBV5-1	TRBJ1-1	.	TGCGCCAGCAGCTTCGGGGCGAGCACTGAAGCTTTCTTT	CASSFGASTEAFF
.	15	TRBV4-2	TRBJ2-6	.	TGTGCCAGCAGACCGACAGTCTCTGGGGCCAACGTCCTGACTTTC	CASRPTVSGANVLTF
few	15	TRBV2	TRBJ1-5	.	TGTGCCAGCAGTGAAGCCGGGTATGGCAATCAGCCCCAGCATTTT	CASSEAGYGNQPQHF
.	15	TRBV18	TRBJ2-5	.	TGTGCCAGCTCACCCATCAAGAGTTACCAAGAGACCCAGTACTTC	CASSPIKSYQETQYF
.	13	TRBV2	TRBJ1-4	.	TGTGCCAGCAGGTGGACGCAGAATGAAAAACTGTTTTTT	CASRWTQNEKLFF
.	15	TRBV2	TRBJ1-2	.	TGTGCCAGCAGTGAAGGAGACTTAGCAGGAGATGGCTACACCTTC	CASSEGDLAGDGYTF
.	13	TRBV13	TRBJ1-2	.	TGTGCCAGCAGCTTTGACCTTAACTATGGCTACACCTTC	CASSFDLNYGYTF
.	14	TRBV3-1	TRBJ1-1	.	TGTGCCAGCAGCCAAGAGGGAGGGGACGCTGAAGCTTTCTTT	CASSQEGGDAEAFF
.	13	TRBV24-1	TRBJ2-5	.	TGTGCCACCAGTAGCCATTTCGGAGAGACCCAGTACTTC	CATSSHFGETQYF
.	14	TRBV12-3/TRBV12-4	TRBJ2-7	TRBD2	TGTGCCAGCACCGAGCGGGGGGCCTCCTACGAGCAGTACTTC	CASTERGASYEQYF
.	14	TRBV27	TRBJ1-4	.	TGTGCCAGCAGTCCCCACAACAACGGGGAAAAACTGTTTTTT	CASSPHNNGEKLFF
.	11	TRBV29-1	TRBJ1-2	.	TGCAGCACTCATTCGTTCTATGGCTACACCTTC	CSTHSFYGYTF
.	17	TRBV5-1	TRBJ2-2	TRBD1	TGCGCCAGCAGCCCCTCCGGGACAGGGGTTACGACCGGGGAGCTGTTTTTT	CASSPSGTGVTTGELFF
.	16	TRBV20-1	TRBJ2-1	TRBD2	TGCAGTGCGTTTCCTTTAGCGGGAGGTCCCAACAATGAGCAGTTCTTC	CSAFPLAGGPNNEQFF
.	15	TRBV7-9	TRBJ2-3	.	TGTGCCAGCAGCTTAGACGGCGCCGGCACAGATACGCAGTATTTT	CASSLDGAGTDTQYF
.	14	TRBV6-5	TRBJ1-1	.	TGTGCCAGCACTACGACAGGTTTTAACACTGAAGCTTTCTTT	CASTTTGFNTEAFF
.	16	TRBV5-1	TRBJ2-5	TRBD1	TGCGCCAGCAGCTTCCCGGGACAGGGTTACCAAGAGACCCAGTACTTC	CASSFPGQGYQETQYF
.	15	TRBV3-1	TRBJ1-5	.	TGTGCCAGCAGCCAAGATGGGAGTATTAATCAGCCCCAGCATTTT	CASSQDGSINQPQHF
.	18	TRBV7-2	TRBJ2-6	TRBD1	TGTGCCAGCAGCTTATTTGGACAGGGGGCATCTGGGGCCAACGTCCTGACTTTC	CASSLFGQGASGANVLTF
.	10	TRBV21-1	TRBJ2-2	.	TGTGCCAGCCGATCCGGGGAGCTGTTTTTT	CASRSGELFF
.	15	TRBV9	TRBJ1-2	TRBD1	TGTGCCAGCAGCTCCAGGGGGGCGGGGGACTATGGCTACACCTTC	CASSSRGAGDYGYTF
.	15	TRBV5-4	TRBJ1-2	.	TGTGCCAGCAGCAGTGGACAGTTCAATCCCTATGGCTACACCTTC	CASSSGQFNPYGYTF
.	12	TRBV7-9	TRBJ2-1	.	TGTGCCAGCAGTCTCGGGACACTAAAGCAGTTCTTC	CASSLGTLKQFF
.	15	TRBV12-3/TRBV12-4	TRBJ1-1	.	TGTGCCAGCAGTGGATCACAGGGTCGTACCACTGAAGCTTTCTTT	CASSGSQGRTTEAFF
.	13	TRBV2	TRBJ1-2	.	TGTGCCAGCAGTGCAGAACAGAGCTATGGCTACACCTTC	CASSAEQSYGYTF
.	15	TRBV30	TRBJ1-1	.	TGTGCCTGGAGTACAGGGTTGTCCAGGAACACTGAAGCTTTCTTT	CAWSTGLSRNTEAFF
.	16	TRBV5-6	TRBJ1-2	.	TGTGCCAGCAGCCCCAGTGTGTCCAGGACCTCCTATGGCTACACCTTC	CASSPSVSRTSYGYTF
.	16	TRBV18	TRBJ1-3	.	TGTGCCAGCTCACCACCAGTACCGCCCTCTGGAAACACCATATATTTT	CASSPPVPPSGNTIYF
.	13	TRBV7-9	TRBJ1-3	.	TGTGCCAGCAGGACCGGCGCTGAAAACACCATATATTTT	CASRTGAENTIYF